The present TCR beta chain was sequenced within a study of T cell changes during pregnancy in multiple sclerosis. Repertoires were generated with immunoSEQ multiplex PCR, while TCRdb's copy carries only in-frame clones and drops some. The table includes over 60,000 clones, roughly 90% detected once. With 4 bases clipped from V and 4 bases from J, the junction kept 6 bases outside the gene matches. The CDR3 sequence is 15 residues long. The germline V gene has CDR1 SGHDT and CDR2 YYEEEE. J is TRBJ2-2 and V is TRBV5-6; 8 bases are shared with TRBD2. This receptor was obtained from a female donor in good health, enrolled as a control in a pregnancy study. Sequences were derived from CD4+ T cells from peripheral blood mononuclear cells, sampled in the third trimester of pregnancy. The CDR3 region has the DNA TGTGCCAGCAGCGCGAGCGGGGGACGCACCGGGGAGCTGTTTTTT. Amino acid sequence: CASSASGGRTGELFF.